This TCR beta chain was sequenced in a study of T cells after posttransplantation cyclophosphamide. Whole-study results and caveats: Recipient CMV seropositivity and CMV reactivation strongly tracked TRB clonality. Later blood repertoires were often dominated by clones from the donor CD8+ memory compartment. TRB overlap between skin or GI tissue T cells and blood was limited.

Sample share makes this clone medium-sized. Its antigen is not identified. The CDR3 covers 13 residues. The J segment lost 4 bases and the V segment lost 7 bases, leaving 5 bases of the junction unmatched. The germline CDR1 and CDR2 sequences are MNHEY and SVGAGI. Clones were sequenced by immunoSEQ multiplex PCR, and TCRdb holds only the in-frame ones, with some missing. This sample comprises 6,000 to 8,000 clones, none seen once only. Cyclophosphamide on days +3 and +4 followed busulfan-fludarabine conditioning and a marrow graft. The clonotype comes from a young adult male patient who received an allogeneic stem cell transplant from an unrelated donor, was CMV-positive, and had acute and chronic GVHD. Some T cells may be the graft donor's. Specimen: PBMCs, collected after an allogeneic stem cell transplant with post-transplant cyclophosphamide. The V and J genes are TRBV6-5 and TRBJ2-7, with 9 bases identical to TRBD1. In DNA, the CDR3 is TGTGCCAGCAACCCGGGACAGGGTTACGAGCAGTACTTC. It encodes CASNPGQGYEQYF.